What follows are 6 T cell receptor beta chains derived from one specimen sequenced in a study of lymphopenia after photon versus proton radiotherapy. Clones were sequenced by immunoSEQ multiplex PCR, and TCRdb holds only the in-frame ones, with some missing. The table records 160,000 or so clones, 70% to 90% of them present only once. Material: peripheral blood, obtained from a patient treated with photon-based radiotherapy. These TCRs come from a man over 45 with gastric cancer.

The genes are TRBV6-6 and TRBJ1-5; D uncertain. The CDR3 sequence is 13 residues long. The germline V gene has CDR1 MNHNY and CDR2 SVGAGI (reference sequence). Deletions cut 2 bases from V and 5 bases from J, with 7 bases between. CDR3 bases: TGTGCCAGCAGTTACGGAGACTATCAGCCCCAGCATTTT. Translated: CASSYGDYQPQHF.

V usage is TRBV5-1 and J usage is TRBJ2-7; D possibly corresponds to TRBD2 (7 bases). Germline loops: CDR1 SGHRS, CDR2 YFSETQ. V lost 5 bases, J lost 0 bases, and 27 bases lay in between. This CDR3 has 19 amino acids. The CDR3 DNA reads as TGCGCCAGCAGGTCGGGACAAGGGGTTGGGAGCGGGACCTCCTACGAGCAGTACTTC. Residues: CASRSGQGVGSGTSYEQYF.

This chain uses TRBV7-2 with TRBJ2-5, with TRBD1 as a possible D gene (5 bases). Germline values: CDR1 SGHTA, CDR2 FQGNSA. The CDR3 is 15 residues long. Trimming took off 1 base at V and 2 bases at J, with 11 bases between the two ends. The chain's CDR3 is CASSLEAGYQETQYF. CDR3 nucleotides: TGTGCCAGCAGCTTAGAAGCAGGGTATCAAGAGACCCAGTACTTC.

This sequence joins TRBV5-1 and TRBJ2-1; 10 nucleotides agree with TRBD1. The ends lost 4 bases at V and 7 bases at J; junction bases unmatched: 8. The germline V gene encodes CDR1 SGHRS and CDR2 YFSETQ. This CDR3 has 15 residues. The CDR3 DNA reads as TGCGCCAGCAGCCCGGGGGACAGGGGCTTTAATGAGCAGTTCTTC. It yields the protein CASSPGDRGFNEQFF.

Written as DNA, the CDR3 is TGTGCCAGCAGTCTAGCCGTCAGCACAGATACGCAGTATTTT. Protein: CASSLAVSTDTQYF. V gene TRBV2 combines with J gene TRBJ2-3, with a weak D call TRBD2 (5 bases). The V end lost 5 bases, the J end lost 0 bases, and 9 bases lay between the germline ends. The germline CDR1 and CDR2 sequences are SNHLY and FYNNEI. The CDR3 is made up of 14 amino acids.

This clone was detected only once. This chain uses TRBV5-4 with TRBJ1-4; TRBD1 matches 7 bases. The V gene's germline CDR1 is SGHNT and CDR2 YYREEE (reference sequence). Trimming cost V 0 bases and J 4 bases; bases outside gene matches: 3. The CDR3 loop spans 15 amino acids. Here the CDR3 DNA reads TGTGCCAGCAGCTTGGGGGGACAGAGTAATGAAAAACTGTTTTTT. It yields the protein CASSLGGQSNEKLFF. The entire variable domain, with the rest obtained from reference TRBV5-4 and TRBJ1-4, is as follows: ETGVTQSPTHLIKTRGQQVTLRCSSQSGHNTVSWYQQALGQGPQFIFQYYREEENGRGNFPPRFSGLQFPNYSSELNVNALELDDSALYLCASSLGGQSNEKLFFGSGTQLSVL.